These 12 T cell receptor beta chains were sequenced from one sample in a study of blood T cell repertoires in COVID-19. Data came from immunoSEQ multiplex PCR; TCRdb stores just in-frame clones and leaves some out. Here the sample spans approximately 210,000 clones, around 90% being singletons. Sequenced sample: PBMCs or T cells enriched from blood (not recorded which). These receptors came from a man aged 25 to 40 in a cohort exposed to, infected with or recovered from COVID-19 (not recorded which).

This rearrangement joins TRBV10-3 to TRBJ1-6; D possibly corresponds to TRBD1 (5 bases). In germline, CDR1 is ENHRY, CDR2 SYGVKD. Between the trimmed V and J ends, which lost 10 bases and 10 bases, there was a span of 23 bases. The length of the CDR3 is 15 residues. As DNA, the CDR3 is TGTGCCAGCGGATCGGGACTGGACGATCCGTCACCCCTCCACTTT. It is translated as CASGSGLDDPSPLHF.

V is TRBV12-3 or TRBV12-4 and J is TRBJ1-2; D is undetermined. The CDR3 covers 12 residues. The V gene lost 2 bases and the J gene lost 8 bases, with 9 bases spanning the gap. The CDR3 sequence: CASSLPPGGYTF. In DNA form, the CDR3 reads TGTGCCAGCAGTTTACCCCCAGGAGGCTACACCTTC.

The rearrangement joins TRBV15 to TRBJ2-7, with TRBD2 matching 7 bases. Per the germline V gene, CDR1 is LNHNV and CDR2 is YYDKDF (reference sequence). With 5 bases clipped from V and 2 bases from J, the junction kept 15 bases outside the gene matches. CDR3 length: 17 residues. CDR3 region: CATSAHSGRGAPYEQYF. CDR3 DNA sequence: TGTGCCACCAGCGCTCACTCAGGGAGGGGAGCCCCCTACGAGCAGTACTTC.

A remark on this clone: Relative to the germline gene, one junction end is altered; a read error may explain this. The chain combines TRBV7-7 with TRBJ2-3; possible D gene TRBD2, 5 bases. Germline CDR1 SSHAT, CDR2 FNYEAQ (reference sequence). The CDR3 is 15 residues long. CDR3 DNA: TGTGCTAGCAGCAGGAGCGGAGGCAGCACAGATACGCAGTATTTT. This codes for CASSRSGGSTDTQYF.

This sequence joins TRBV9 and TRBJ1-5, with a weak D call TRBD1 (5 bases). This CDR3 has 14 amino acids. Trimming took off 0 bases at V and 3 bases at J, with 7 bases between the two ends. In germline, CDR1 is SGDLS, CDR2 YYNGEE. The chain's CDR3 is CASSVGQFNQPQHF. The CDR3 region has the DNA TGTGCCAGCAGCGTAGGACAGTTCAATCAGCCCCAGCATTTT.

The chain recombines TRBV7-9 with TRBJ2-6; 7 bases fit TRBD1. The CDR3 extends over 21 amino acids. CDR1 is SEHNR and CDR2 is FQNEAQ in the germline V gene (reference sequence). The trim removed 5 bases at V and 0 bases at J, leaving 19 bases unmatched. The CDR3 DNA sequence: TGTGCCAGCAGCACTTCCATCGTGAAGACAGGGTTGGTCTCTGGGGCCAACGTCCTGACTTTC. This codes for CASSTSIVKTGLVSGANVLTF.

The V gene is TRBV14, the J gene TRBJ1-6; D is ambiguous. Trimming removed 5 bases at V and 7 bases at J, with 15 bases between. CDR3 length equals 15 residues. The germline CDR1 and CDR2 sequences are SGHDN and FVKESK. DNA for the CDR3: TGTGCCAGCAGCGAAAGAGAGGGATGGAATTCACCCCTCCACTTT. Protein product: CASSEREGWNSPLHF.

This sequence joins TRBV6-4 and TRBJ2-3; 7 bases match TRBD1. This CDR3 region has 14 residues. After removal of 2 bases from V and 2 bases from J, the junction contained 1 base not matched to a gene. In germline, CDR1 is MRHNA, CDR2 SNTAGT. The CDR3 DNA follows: TGTGCCAGCAGTGACGGGACAGACACAGATACGCAGTATTTT. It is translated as CASSDGTDTDTQYF.

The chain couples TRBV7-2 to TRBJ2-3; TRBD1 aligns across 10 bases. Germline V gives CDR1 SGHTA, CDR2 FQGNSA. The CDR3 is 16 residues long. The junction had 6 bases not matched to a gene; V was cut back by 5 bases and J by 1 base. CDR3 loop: CASSPDRGPRTDTQYF. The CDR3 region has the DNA TGTGCCAGCAGCCCCGACAGGGGGCCCCGCACAGATACGCAGTATTTT. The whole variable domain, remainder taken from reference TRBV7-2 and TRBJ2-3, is GAGVSQSPSNKVTEKGKDVELRCDPISGHTALYWYRQSLGQGLEFLIYFQGNSAPDKSGLPSDRFSAERTGGSVSTLTIQRTQQEDSAVYLCASSPDRGPRTDTQYFGPGTRLTVL.

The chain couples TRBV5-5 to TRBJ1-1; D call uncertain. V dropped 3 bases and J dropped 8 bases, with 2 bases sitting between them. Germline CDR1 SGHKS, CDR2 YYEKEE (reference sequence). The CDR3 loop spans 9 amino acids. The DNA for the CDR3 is TGTGCCAGCAGCTCGGAAGCTTTCTTT. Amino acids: CASSSEAFF.

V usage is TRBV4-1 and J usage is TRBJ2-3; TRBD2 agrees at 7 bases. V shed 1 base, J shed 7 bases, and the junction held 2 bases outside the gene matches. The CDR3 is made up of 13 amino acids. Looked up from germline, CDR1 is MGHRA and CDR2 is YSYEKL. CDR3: CASSQAGGYTQYF. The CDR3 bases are TGCGCCAGCAGCCAAGCCGGGGGGTATACGCAGTATTTT.

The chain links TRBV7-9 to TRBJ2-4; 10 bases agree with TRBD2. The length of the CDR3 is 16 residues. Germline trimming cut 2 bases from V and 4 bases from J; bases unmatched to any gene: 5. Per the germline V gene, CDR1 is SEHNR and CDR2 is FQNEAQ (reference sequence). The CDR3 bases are TGTGCCAGCAGCTTATATAGCGGGAGGAGGAAAAACATTCAGTACTTC. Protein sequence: CASSLYSGRRKNIQYF.